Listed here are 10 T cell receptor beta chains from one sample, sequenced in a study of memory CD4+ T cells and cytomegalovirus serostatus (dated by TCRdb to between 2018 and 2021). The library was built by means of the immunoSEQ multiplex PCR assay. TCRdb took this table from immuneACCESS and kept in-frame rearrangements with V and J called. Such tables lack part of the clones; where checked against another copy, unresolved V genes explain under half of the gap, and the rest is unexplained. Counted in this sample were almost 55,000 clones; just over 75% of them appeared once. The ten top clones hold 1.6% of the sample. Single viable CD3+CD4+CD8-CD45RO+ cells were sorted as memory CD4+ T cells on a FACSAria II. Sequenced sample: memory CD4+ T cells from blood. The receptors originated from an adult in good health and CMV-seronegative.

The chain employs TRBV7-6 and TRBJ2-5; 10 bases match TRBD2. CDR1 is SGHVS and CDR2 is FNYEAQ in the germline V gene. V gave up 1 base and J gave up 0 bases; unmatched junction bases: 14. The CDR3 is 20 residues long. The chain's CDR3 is CASSLVQAGGRLGYQETQYF. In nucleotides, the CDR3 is TGTGCCAGCAGCTTAGTACAAGCGGGGGGGCGACTAGGGTACCAAGAGACCCAGTACTTC.

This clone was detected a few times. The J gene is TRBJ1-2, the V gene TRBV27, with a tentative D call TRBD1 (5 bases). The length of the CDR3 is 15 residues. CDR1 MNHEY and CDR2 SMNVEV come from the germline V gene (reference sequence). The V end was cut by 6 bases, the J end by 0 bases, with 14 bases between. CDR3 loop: CASSWGGQANYGYTF. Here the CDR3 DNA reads TGTGCCAGCAGCTGGGGCGGTCAAGCTAACTATGGCTACACCTTC.

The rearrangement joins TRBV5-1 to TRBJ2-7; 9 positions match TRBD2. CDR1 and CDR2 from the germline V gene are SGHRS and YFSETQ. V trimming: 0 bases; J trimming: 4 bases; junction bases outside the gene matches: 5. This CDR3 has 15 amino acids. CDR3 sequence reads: CASSLDGTSFYEQYF. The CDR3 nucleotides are TGCGCCAGCAGCTTGGACGGGACTAGCTTTTACGAGCAGTACTTC. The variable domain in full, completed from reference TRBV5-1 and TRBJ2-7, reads KAGVTQTPRYLIKTRGQQVTLSCSPISGHRSVSWYQQTPGQGLQFLFEYFSETQRNKGNFPGRFSGRQFSNSRSEMNVSTLELGDSALYLCASSLDGTSFYEQYFGPGTRLTVT.

The CDR3 reads CATYPWAAGDNTGELFF. The CDR3 DNA follows: TGTGCCACCTACCCCTGGGCGGCGGGAGATAACACCGGGGAGCTGTTTTTT. The V gene is TRBV27, the J gene TRBJ2-2; 7 bases fit TRBD2. CDR1 and CDR2 (germline): MNHEY, SMNVEV (reference sequence). The CDR3 length is 17 residues. J was trimmed by 2 bases and V by 10 bases; bases with no gene match: 16.

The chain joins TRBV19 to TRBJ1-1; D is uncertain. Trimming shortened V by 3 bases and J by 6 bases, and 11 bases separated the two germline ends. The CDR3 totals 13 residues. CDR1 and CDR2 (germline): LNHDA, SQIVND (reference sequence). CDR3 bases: TGTGCCAGTAGTATCCCCAGGTTTCCTGAAGCTTTCTTT. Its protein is CASSIPRFPEAFF. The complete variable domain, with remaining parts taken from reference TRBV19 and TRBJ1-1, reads DGGITQSPKYLFRKEGQNVTLSCEQNLNHDAMYWYRQDPGQGLRLIYYSQIVNDFQKGDIAEGYSVSREKKESFPLTVTSAQKNPTAFYLCASSIPRFPEAFFGQGTRLTVV.

CDR3 coding DNA: TGTGCCAGCAGTTACAGGCAGGGGTCGGATCAGCCCCAGCATTTT. It yields the protein CASSYRQGSDQPQHF. The chain joins TRBV6-5 to TRBJ1-5, with D possibly TRBD1 on 6 matching bases. Germline V lookup: CDR1 MNHEY, CDR2 SVGAGI. Trimming removed 2 bases at V and 5 bases at J, with 13 bases between. CDR3 length: 15 residues.

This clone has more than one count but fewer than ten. The CDR3 nucleotides read TGTGCCAGTAGTATAGCCCCAATACAGGGCTACAGCAATCAGCCCCAGCATTTT. This translates into CASSIAPIQGYSNQPQHF. V usage is TRBV19 and J usage is TRBJ1-5; possible D gene TRBD1, 6 bases. The V and J ends lost 1 base and 1 base respectively, with 17 bases between them. This CDR3 contains 18 residues. Germline CDR1 is LNHDA and CDR2 is SQIVND (reference sequence).

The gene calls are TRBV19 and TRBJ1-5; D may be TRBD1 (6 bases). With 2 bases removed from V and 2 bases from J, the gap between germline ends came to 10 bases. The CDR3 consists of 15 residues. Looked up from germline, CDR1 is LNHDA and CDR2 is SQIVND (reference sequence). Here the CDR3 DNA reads TGTGCCAGTAGTATAACTCCAGGGGGCAATCAGCCCCAGCATTTT. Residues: CASSITPGGNQPQHF.

This CDR3 is CASSLVTGRLHSYEQYF. The CDR3 nucleotides read TGTGCCAGCAGCTTGGTGACGGGACGCCTACATTCCTACGAGCAGTACTTC. This rearrangement joins TRBV5-6 to TRBJ2-7; tentatively, D is TRBD1 or TRBD2 (5 bases each). This CDR3 region has 17 residues. Germline CDR1 SGHDT, CDR2 YYEEEE. V lost 0 bases and J 1 base, leaving 17 bases between the germline ends.

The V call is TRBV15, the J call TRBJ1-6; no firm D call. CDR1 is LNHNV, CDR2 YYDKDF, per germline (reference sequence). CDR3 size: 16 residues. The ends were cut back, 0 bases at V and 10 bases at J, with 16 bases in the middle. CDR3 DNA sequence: TGTGCCACCAGCAGAGAACGGGCGGGCTTCTCATCACCCCTCCACTTT. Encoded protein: CATSRERAGFSSPLHF.